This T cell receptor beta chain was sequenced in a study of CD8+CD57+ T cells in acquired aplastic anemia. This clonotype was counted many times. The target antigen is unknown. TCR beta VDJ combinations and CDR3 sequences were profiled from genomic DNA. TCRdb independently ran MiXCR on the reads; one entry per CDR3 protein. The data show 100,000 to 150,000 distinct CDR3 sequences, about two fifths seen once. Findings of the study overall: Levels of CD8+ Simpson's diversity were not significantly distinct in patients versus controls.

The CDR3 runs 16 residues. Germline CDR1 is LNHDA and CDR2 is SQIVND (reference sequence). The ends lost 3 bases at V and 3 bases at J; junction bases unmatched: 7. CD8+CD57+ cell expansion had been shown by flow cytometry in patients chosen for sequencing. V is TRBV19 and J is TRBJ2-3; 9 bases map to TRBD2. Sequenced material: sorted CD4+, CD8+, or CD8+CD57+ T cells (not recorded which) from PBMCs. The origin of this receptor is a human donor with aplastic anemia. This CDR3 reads CASSISGGGGTDTQYF. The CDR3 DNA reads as TGTGCCAGTAGTATTTCCGGCGGGGGGGGTACAGATACGCAGTATTTT.